This TCR beta chain was identified in a study of T cell repertoires in cytomegalovirus infection. The CDR3 covers 15 residues. The ends were cut back, 2 bases at V and 3 bases at J, with 10 bases in the middle. Germline V lookup: CDR1 SEHNR, CDR2 FQNEAQ (reference sequence). A single record per CDR3 protein comes from TCRdb applying MiXCR to the reads. The sample gives some 940,000 distinct CDR3 sequences, 25% to 40% of which show up once; roughly 13% is in the top ten. Points on this clonotype: The antigen remains undetermined.

The chain links TRBV7-9 to TRBJ1-4, with D hard to call. The specimen comprised cultured CD8+ T cells from PBMCs, sampled from culture after CMV antigen stimulation. This clonotype was sampled from a human donor in good health (CMV status not recorded). Some clones in this sample may be carry-over from other donors' samples. The CDR3 sequence: CASSLSRGPNEKLFF. For the CDR3, the DNA is TGTGCCAGCAGCTTATCTCGAGGGCCTAATGAAAAACTGTTTTTT.